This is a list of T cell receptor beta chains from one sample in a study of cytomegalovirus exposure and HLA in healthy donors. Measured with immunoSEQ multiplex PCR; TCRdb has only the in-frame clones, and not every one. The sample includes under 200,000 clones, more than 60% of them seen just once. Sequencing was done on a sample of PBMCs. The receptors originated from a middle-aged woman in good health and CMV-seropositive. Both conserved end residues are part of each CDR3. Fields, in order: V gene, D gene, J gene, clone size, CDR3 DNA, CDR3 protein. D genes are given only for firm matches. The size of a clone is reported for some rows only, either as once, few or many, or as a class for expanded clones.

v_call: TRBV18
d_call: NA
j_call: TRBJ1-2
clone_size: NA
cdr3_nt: TGTGCCAGCGCACCGGACTCGAAATATGGCTACACCTTC
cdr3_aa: CASAPDSKYGYTF

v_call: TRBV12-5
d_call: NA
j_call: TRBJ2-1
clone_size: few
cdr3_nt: TGTGCTAGTGGTCCACCAGGGGAGGGGTACAATGAGCAGTTCTTC
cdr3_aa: CASGPPGEGYNEQFF

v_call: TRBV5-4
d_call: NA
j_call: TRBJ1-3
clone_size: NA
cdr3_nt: TGTGCCAGCAGCTTGCCAGGGGCCTCCTCTGGAAACACCATATATTTT
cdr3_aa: CASSLPGASSGNTIYF

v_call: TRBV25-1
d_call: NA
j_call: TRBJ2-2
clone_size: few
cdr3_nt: TGTGCCAGCAGTGATTCCAAAGGGAGGCCCGGGGAGCTGTTTTTT
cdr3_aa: CASSDSKGRPGELFF

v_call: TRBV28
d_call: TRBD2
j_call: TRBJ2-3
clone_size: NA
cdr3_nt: TGTGCCAGCAGTCGTAGCGGGAGGCCGACGGATACGCAGTATTTT
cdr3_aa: CASSRSGRPTDTQYF

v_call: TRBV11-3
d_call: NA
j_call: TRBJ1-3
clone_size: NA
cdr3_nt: TGTGCCAGCAGCTTAGATGGCCAAAACACCATATATTTT
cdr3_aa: CASSLDGQNTIYF

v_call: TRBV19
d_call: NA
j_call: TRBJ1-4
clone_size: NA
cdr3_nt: TGTGCCAGTAGCCCGGGACAATCGCCTGGGAATGAAAAACTGTTTTTT
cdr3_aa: CASSPGQSPGNEKLFF

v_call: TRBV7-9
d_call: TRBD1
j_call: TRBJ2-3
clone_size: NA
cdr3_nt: TGTGCCAGCAGCTTAGGGACAGGGAAAGATACGCAGTATTTT
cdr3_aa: CASSLGTGKDTQYF

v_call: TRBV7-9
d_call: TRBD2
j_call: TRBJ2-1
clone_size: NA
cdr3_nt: TGTGCCAGCAGCCCATCGGGACTAGTATACAATGAGCAGTTCTTC
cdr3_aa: CASSPSGLVYNEQFF

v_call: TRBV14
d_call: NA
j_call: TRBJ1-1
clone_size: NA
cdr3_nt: TGTGCCAGCAGCCCAACTCCCCGGACTGAAGCTTTCTTT
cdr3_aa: CASSPTPRTEAFF

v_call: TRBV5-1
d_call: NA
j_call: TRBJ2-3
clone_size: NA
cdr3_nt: TGCGCCAGCAGCCTAGGGTCAGCGGGTGGCACAGATACGCAGTATTTT
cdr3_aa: CASSLGSAGGTDTQYF

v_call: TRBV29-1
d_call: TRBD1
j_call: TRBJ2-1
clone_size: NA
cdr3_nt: TGCAGCGTTGCTAGGACAGGGTGGGGGTCTGGGCGGAATGAGCAGTTCTTC
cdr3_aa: CSVARTGWGSGRNEQFF

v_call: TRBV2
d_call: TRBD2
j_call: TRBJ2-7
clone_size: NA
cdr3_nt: TGTGCCAGCGGCCTCGGGGCTAGCGGGACCTACGAGCAGTACTTC
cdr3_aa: CASGLGASGTYEQYF

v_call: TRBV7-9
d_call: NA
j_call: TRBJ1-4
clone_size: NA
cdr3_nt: TGTGCCAGCAGCCCCAAGAGGGGGAGGGAGCAGGAAAAACTGTTTTTT
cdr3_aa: CASSPKRGREQEKLFF

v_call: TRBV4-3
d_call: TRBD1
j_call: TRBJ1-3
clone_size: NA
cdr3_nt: TGCGCCAGCAGCCAACTGACAGGGATTTCGGGAAACACCATATATTTT
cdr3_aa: CASSQLTGISGNTIYF

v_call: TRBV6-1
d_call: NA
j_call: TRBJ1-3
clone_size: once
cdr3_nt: TGTGCCAGCAGTGATACGACCTACAGCGGTGGAAACACCATATATTTT
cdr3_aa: CASSDTTYSGGNTIYF

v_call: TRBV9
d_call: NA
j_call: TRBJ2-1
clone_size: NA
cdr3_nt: TGTGCCAGCAGCGCGGGACTTGCCAACAATGAGCAGTTCTTC
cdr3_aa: CASSAGLANNEQFF

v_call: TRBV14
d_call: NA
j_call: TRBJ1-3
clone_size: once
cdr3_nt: TGTGCCAGCAGCCAAGAACTTGGAAACACCATATATTTT
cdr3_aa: CASSQELGNTIYF

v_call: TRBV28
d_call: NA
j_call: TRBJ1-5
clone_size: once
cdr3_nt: TGTGCCAGCGTGAGTTTGGGCTCAGGGAATCAGCCCCAGCATTTT
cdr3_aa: CASVSLGSGNQPQHF

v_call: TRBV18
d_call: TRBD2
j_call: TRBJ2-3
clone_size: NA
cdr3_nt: TGTGCCAGCTCAAGTAACGGGGGCGGCGGGAGGACAGATACGCAGTATTTT
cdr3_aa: CASSSNGGGGRTDTQYF

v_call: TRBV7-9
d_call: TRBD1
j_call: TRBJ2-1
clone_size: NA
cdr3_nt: TGTGCCAGCAGCGTGGGACAGGGGGCGTATGATGAGCAGTTCTTC
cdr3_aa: CASSVGQGAYDEQFF

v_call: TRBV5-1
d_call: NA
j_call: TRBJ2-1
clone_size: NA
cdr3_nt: TGCGCCAGCAGCTTCTCACAGGCGAGCTCCTACAATGAGCAGTTCTTC
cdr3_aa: CASSFSQASSYNEQFF

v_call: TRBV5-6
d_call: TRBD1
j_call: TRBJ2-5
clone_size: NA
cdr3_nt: TGTGCCAGCAGCTTAACCGGGACAGGGACCCAGTACTTC
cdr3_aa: CASSLTGTGTQYF

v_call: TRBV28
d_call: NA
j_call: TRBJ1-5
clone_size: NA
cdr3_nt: TGTGCCAGCAGGTCCCCCGGGGAGGGTCAGCCCCAGCATTTT
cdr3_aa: CASRSPGEGQPQHF

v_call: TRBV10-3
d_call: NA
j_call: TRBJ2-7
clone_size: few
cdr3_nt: TGTGCCATCAGTGATCCTACAGGCTCCTACGAGCAGTACTTC
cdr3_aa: CAISDPTGSYEQYF

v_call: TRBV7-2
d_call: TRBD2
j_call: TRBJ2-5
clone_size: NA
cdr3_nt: TGTGCCAGCAGCTCTGGGACTAGCGGGATGAGAGGAGAGACCCAGTACTTC
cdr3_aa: CASSSGTSGMRGETQYF

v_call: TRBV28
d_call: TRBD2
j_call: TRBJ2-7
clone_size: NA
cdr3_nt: TGTGCCAGCAGTTTGACTAGCGGGAGCTACGAGCAGTACTTC
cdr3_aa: CASSLTSGSYEQYF

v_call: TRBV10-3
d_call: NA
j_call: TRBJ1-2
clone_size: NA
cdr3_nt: TGTGCCATCAGTGAAAGGACACTCGCTAACTATGGCTACACCTTC
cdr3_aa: CAISERTLANYGYTF

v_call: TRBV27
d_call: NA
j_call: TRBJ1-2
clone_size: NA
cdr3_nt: TGTGCCAGCAGCTCAGCAGGGTCTAGCTACACCTTC
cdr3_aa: CASSSAGSSYTF

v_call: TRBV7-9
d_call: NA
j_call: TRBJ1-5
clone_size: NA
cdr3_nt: TGTGCCAGCAGCTTAGACCGGGACACCGATAGCAATCAGCCCCAGCATTTT
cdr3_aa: CASSLDRDTDSNQPQHF

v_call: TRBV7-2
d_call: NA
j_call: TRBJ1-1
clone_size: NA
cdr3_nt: TGTGCCAGCAGCTTAGCGAGGAACACTGAAGCTTTCTTT
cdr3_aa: CASSLARNTEAFF

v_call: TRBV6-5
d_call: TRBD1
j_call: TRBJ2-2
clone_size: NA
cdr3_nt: TGTGCCAGCAGTTACGGTGGGACAGGGTCATCCGGGGAGCTGTTTTTT
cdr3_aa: CASSYGGTGSSGELFF

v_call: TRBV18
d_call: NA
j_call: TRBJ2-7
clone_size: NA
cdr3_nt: TGTGCCAGCTCACCAGGGGGCCTCTCCTACGAGCAGTACTTC
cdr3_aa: CASSPGGLSYEQYF

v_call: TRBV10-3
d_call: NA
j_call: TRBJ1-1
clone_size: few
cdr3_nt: TGTGCCATCAGTGGGCAGAACACTGAAGCTTTCTTT
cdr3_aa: CAISGQNTEAFF

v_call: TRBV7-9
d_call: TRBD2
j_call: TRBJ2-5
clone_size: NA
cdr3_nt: TGTGCCAGCAGCTCTAGCGGGAGTTATGAGACCCAGTACTTC
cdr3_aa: CASSSSGSYETQYF

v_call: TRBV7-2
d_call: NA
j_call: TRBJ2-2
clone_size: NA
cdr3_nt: TGTGCCAGCAGCTCCTCAGGGGTTACCGGGGAGCTGTTTTTT
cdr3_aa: CASSSSGVTGELFF

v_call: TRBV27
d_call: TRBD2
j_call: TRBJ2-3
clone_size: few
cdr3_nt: TGTGCCAGCATCGCAACTAGCGGGACTCCAGATACGCAGTATTTT
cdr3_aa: CASIATSGTPDTQYF

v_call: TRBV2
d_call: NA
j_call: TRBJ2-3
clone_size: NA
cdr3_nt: TGTGCCAGCATGGGTAGCAGTGAATCTAGCACAGATACGCAGTATTTT
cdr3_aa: CASMGSSESSTDTQYF

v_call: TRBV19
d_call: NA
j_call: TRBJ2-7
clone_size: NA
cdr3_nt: TGTGCCAGTAGTCTCCGCGTGGACAGCCTTAATTACGAGCAGTACTTC
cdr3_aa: CASSLRVDSLNYEQYF

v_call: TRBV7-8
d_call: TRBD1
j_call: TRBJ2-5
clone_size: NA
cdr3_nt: TGTGCCAGCAGCTTGGGGACAGGCCAAGAGACCCAGTACTTC
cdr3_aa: CASSLGTGQETQYF

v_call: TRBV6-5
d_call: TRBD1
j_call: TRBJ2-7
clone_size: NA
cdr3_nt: TGTGCCAGCAGTTCCAGGCGGGGACAGGGGGTCTACGAGCAGTACTTC
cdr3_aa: CASSSRRGQGVYEQYF

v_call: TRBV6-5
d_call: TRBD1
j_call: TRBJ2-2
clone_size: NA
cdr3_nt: TGTGCCAGCAGATGGGGACAGCAAAACACCGGGGAGCTGTTTTTT
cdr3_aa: CASRWGQQNTGELFF

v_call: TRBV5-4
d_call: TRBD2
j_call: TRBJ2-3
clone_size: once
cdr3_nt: TGTGCCAGCAGCTTGGGGACTAGCGGGATCACAGATACGCAGTATTTT
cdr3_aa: CASSLGTSGITDTQYF

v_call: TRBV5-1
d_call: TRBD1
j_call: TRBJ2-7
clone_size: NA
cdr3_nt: TGCGCCAGCACGACAGGGGGCGAGCAGTACTTC
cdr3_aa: CASTTGGEQYF

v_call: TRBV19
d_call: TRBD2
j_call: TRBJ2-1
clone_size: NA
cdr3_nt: TGTGCCAGTAGTTTTAGCGGGAGGGCCAATACCTACAATGAGCAGTTCTTC
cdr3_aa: CASSFSGRANTYNEQFF

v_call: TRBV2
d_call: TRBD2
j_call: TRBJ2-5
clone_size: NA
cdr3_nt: TGTGCCAGCAGTGAACCCTCACTAGCGGGAGGGTCTGAGACCCAGTACTTC
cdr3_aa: CASSEPSLAGGSETQYF

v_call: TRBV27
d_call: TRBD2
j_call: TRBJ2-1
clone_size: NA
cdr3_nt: TGTGCCAGCAGTCAAGGACTAGCGGGACGCCCCCATGAGCAGTTCTTC
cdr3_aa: CASSQGLAGRPHEQFF

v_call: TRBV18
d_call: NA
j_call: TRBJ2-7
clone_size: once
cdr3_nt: TGTGCCAGCTCGCATGACAGCTCCTACGAGCAGTACTTC
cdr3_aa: CASSHDSSYEQYF

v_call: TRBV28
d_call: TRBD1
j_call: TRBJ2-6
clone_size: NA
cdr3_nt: TGTGCCAGCAGTTCTTGGACAGGGGGCTTCCGGGCTGGGGCCAACGTCCTGACTTTC
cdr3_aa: CASSSWTGGFRAGANVLTF

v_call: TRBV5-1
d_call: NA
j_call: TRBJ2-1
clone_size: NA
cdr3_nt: TGCGCCAGCAGCCAGCCGGGACTCCTCAATGAGCAGTTCTTC
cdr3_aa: CASSQPGLLNEQFF

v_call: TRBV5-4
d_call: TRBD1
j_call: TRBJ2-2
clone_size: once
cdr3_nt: TGTGCCACCTCCATCTCTTACAGGGGGCAGGACGGGGAGCTGTTTTTT
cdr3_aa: CATSISYRGQDGELFF

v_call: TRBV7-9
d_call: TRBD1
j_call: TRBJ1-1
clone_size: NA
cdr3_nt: TGTGCCAGCAGGGCCGGGACAGGCCACACTGAAGCTTTCTTT
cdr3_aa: CASRAGTGHTEAFF

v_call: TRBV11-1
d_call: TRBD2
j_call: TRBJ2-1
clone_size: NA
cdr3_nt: TGTGCCAGCAGCCGACTAGCCAGGGAGATCGATGAGCAGTTCTTC
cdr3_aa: CASSRLAREIDEQFF

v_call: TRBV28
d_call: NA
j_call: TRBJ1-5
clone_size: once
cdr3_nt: TGTGCCAGCAGCTTGGCCGGACAGACCGTCAATCAGCCCCAGCATTTT
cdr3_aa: CASSLAGQTVNQPQHF

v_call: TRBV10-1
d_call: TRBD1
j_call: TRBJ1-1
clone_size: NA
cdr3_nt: TGCGCCAGCAGTGAGAGCGAGGGGGCGAACTTGCTAAACACTGAAGCTTTCTTT
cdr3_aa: CASSESEGANLLNTEAFF

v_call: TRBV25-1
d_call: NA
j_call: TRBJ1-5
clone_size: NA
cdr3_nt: TGTGCCAGCAGTGAACCCCCAGGAAGCAATCAGCCCCAGCATTTT
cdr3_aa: CASSEPPGSNQPQHF